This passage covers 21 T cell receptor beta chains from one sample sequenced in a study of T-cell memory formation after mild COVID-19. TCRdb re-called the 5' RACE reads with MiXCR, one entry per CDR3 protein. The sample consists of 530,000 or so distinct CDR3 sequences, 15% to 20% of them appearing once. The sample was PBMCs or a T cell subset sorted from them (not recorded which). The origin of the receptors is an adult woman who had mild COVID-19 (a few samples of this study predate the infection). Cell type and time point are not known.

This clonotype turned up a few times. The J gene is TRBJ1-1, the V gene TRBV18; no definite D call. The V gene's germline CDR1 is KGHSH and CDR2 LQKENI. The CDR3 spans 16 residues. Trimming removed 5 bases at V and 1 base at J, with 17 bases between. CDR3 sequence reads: CASSANLRVPNTEAFF. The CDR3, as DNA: TGTGCCAGCTCAGCGAACCTCCGGGTCCCGAACACTGAAGCTTTCTTT.

The CDR3 region is CASGSQGANTEAFF. Here the CDR3 DNA reads TGTGCTAGTGGTTCTCAGGGGGCGAACACTGAAGCTTTCTTT. The chain employs TRBV12-5 and TRBJ1-1; 8 bases are shared with TRBD1. This CDR3 region has 14 residues. V lost 4 bases and J lost 1; bases outside the gene matches: 2. Germline V CDR1 and CDR2: LGHNT, FRNRAP.

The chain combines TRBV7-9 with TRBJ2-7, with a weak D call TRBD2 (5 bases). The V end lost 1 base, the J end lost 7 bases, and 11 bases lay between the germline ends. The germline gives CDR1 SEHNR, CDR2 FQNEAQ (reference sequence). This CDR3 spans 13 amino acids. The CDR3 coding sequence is TGTGCCAGCAGCTTAGGGACTCCTTGGGAGCAGTACTTC. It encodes CASSLGTPWEQYF.

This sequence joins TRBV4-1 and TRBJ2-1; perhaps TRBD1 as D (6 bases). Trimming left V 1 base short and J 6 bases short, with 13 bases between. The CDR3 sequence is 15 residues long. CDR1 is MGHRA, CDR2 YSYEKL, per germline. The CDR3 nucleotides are TGCGCCAGCAGCCAAGGGCAGGGGATGGGCAATGAGCAGTTCTTC. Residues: CASSQGQGMGNEQFF.

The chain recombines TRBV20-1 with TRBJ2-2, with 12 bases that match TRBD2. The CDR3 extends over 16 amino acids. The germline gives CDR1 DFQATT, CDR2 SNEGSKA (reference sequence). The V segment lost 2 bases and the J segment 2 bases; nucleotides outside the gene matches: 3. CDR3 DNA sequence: TGCAGTGCTAGACCTAGCGGGAGGGCAAACACCGGGGAGCTGTTTTTT. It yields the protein CSARPSGRANTGELFF.

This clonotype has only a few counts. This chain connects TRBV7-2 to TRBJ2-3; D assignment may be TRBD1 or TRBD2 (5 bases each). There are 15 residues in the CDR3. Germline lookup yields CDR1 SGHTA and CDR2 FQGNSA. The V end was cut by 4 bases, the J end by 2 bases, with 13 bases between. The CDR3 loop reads CASSSPGAATDTQYF. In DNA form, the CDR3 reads TGTGCCAGCAGCTCCCCCGGGGCGGCCACAGATACGCAGTATTTT.

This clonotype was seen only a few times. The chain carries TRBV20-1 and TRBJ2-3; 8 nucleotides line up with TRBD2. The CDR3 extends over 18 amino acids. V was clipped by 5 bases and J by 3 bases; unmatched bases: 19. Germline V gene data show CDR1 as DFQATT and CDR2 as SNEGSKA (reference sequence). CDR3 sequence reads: CSAFPITSGREVTDTQYF. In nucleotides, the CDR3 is TGCAGTGCTTTCCCCATTACGTCCGGGAGGGAGGTAACAGATACGCAGTATTTT.

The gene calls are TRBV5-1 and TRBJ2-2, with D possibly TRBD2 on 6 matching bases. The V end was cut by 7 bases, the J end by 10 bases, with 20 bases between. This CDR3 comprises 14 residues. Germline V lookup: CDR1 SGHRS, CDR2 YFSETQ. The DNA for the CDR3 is TGCGCCAGCCAGGGACTCCCTCCACCGGAGGAGCTGTTTTTT. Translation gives CASQGLPPPEELFF.

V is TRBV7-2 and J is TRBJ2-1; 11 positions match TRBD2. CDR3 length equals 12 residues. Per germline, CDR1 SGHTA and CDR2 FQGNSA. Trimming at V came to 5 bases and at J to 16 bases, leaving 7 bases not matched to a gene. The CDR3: CASSPTSGSIFF. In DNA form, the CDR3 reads TGTGCCAGCAGCCCCACTAGCGGGAGCATTTTCTTC.

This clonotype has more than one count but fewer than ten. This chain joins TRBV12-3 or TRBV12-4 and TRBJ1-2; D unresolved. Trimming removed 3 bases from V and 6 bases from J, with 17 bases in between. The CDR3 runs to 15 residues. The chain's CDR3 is CASSFGFWEENGYTF. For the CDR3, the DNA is TGTGCCAGCAGTTTCGGGTTTTGGGAGGAGAATGGCTACACCTTC.

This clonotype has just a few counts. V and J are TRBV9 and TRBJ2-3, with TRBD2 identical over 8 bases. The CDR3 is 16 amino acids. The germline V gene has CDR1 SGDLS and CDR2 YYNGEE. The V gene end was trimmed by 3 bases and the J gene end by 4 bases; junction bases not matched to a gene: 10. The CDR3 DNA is TGTGCCAGCAGCGCCTCGAGCGGGAGAGGGGCAGATACGCAGTATTTT. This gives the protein CASSASSGRGADTQYF.

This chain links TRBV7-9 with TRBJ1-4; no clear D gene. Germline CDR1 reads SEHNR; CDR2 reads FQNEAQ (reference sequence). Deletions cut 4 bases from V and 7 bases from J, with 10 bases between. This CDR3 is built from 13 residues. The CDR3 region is CASSSGPSEKLFF. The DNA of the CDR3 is TGTGCCAGCAGCTCCGGACCTTCTGAAAAACTGTTTTTT.

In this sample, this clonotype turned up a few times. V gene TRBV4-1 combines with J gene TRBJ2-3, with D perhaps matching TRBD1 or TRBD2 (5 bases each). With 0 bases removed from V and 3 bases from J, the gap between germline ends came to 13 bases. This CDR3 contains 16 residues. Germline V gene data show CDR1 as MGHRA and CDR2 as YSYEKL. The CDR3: CASSQERGLRTDTQYF. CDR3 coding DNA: TGCGCCAGCAGCCAAGAGAGGGGTTTGAGAACAGATACGCAGTATTTT.

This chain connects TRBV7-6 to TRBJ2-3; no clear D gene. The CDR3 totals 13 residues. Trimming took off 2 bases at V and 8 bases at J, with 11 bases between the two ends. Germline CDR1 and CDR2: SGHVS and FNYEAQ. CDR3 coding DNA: TGTGCCAGCAGCTTATCCTCAGTCGGTACGCAGTATTTT. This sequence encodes CASSLSSVGTQYF.

The CDR3 here is CASKVAGATYEQYF. The CDR3 DNA reads as TGTGCCAGCAAGGTAGCCGGTGCCACCTACGAGCAGTACTTC. The chain employs TRBV27 and TRBJ2-7; D gene uncertain. This CDR3 comprises 14 residues. CDR1 is MNHEY, CDR2 SMNVEV, per germline (reference sequence). V was trimmed by 7 bases and J by 2 bases, leaving 15 bases between them.

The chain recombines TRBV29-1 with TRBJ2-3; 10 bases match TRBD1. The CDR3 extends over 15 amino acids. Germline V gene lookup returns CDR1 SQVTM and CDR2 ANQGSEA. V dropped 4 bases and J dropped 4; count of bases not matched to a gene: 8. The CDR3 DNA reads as TGCAGCGTTGCGGGGTGGGACAGGGGTGCAGATACGCAGTATTTT. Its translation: CSVAGWDRGADTQYF.

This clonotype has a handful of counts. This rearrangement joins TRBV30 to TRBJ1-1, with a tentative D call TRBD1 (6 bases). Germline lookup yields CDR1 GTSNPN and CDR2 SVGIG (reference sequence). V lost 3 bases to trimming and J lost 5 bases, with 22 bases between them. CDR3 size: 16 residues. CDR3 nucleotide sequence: TGTGCCTGGAGCCCACGAAGGGGGGCCTCCCGTACTGAAGCTTTCTTT. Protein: CAWSPRRGASRTEAFF.

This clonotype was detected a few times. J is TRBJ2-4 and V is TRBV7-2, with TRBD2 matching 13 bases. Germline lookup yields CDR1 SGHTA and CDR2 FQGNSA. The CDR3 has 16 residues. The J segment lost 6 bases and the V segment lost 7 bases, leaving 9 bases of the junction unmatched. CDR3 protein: CASNPSRLAGGNIQYF. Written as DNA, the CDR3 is TGTGCCAGCAACCCTTCCCGACTAGCGGGAGGAAACATTCAGTACTTC.

The CDR3 loop is CASSSDRSNGEQFF. Written as DNA, the CDR3 is TGTGCCAGCAGTTCAGACAGGAGTAACGGTGAGCAGTTCTTC. The V gene is TRBV6-5, the J gene TRBJ2-1; possible D gene TRBD1, 6 bases. The CDR3 covers 14 residues. Germline V gene lookup returns CDR1 MNHEY and CDR2 SVGAGI. V lost 4 bases and J lost 9, with 16 bases in between.

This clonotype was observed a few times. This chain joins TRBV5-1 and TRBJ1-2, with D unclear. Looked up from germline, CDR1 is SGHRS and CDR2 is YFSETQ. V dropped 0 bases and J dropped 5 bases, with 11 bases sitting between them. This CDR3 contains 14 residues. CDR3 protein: CASSLGAENYGYTF. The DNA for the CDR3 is TGCGCCAGCAGCTTGGGCGCAGAAAATTATGGCTACACCTTC.

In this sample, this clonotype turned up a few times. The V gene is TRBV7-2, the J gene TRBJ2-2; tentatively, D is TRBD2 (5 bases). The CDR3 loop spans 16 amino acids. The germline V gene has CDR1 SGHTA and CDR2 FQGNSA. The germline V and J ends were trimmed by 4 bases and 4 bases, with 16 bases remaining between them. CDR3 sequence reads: CASSSRVGLTTGELFF. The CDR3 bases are TGTGCCAGCAGCTCGCGCGTCGGACTTACCACCGGGGAGCTGTTTTTT.